These 8 T cell receptor beta chains originate from one sample sequenced in a study of blood T cell repertoires in COVID-19 (dated by TCRdb to the early 2020s). The library was prepared using the immunoSEQ multiplex PCR assay. Not all clones reach the TCRdb copy of this immuneACCESS table, which keeps in-frame sequences only. Checked studies attribute under half of the gap to unresolved V genes and leave the rest unexplained. The sample table contains about 190,000 clones; only one count was recorded for over 75% of them. The top ten constitute 12% of the sample. The source material was peripheral blood. The receptors stem from a woman aged 45-65 years with acute or convalescent COVID-19.

The rearrangement uses TRBV3-1 (or the pseudogene TRBV3-2) and TRBJ2-2; no clear D gene. The V end lost 5 bases, the J end lost 0 bases, and 10 bases lay between the germline ends. CDR3 size: 15 residues. The germline CDR1 and CDR2 sequences are LGHDT and YNNKEL (reference sequence). This CDR3 reads CASSYGHANTGELFF. CDR3 in DNA: TGTGCCAGCAGCTATGGCCACGCGAACACCGGGGAGCTGTTTTTT.

On this clone: Other nucleotide sequences from this sample produce the same CDR3. This chain links TRBV6-5 with TRBJ1-1; D gene unclear. The CDR3 covers 16 residues. Germline assignment: CDR1 MNHEY and CDR2 SVGAGI. V was cut by 2 bases and J by 0 bases, with 13 bases left in between. The CDR3 protein is CASSYGQVILNTEAFF. In nucleotides, the CDR3 is TGTGCCAGCAGTTACGGGCAAGTGATACTGAACACTGAAGCTTTCTTT.

The chain links TRBV7-2 to TRBJ2-3, with a weak D call TRBD1 (8 bases). The V gene's germline CDR1 is SGHTA and CDR2 FQGNSA. V was trimmed by 6 bases and J by 4 bases, leaving 17 bases between them. The CDR3 spans 15 residues. The DNA for the CDR3 is TGTGCCAGCAGGCCAGACAGGGGAGGGGCAGATACGCAGTATTTT. Protein: CASRPDRGGADTQYF.

This clone was observed a handful of times. V and J are TRBV7-8 and TRBJ1-4, with D perhaps TRBD1 (6 bases). From germline, CDR1 is SGHVS and CDR2 FQNEAQ. The CDR3 runs to 15 residues. The V end was cut by 5 bases, the J end by 8 bases, with 18 bases between. CDR3 sequence: CASSRGGVEGEKLFF. The DNA of the CDR3 is TGTGCCAGCAGCCGAGGGGGAGTAGAGGGAGAAAAACTGTTTTTT.

This clone was detected once. The V gene is TRBV18, the J gene TRBJ1-6, with 9 bases that match TRBD1. Germline CDR1 KGHSH, CDR2 LQKENI. The CDR3 has 15 residues. V lost 3 bases, J lost 9 bases, and 6 bases stayed unmatched. The DNA for the CDR3 is TGTGCCAGCTCACCCGGGGACAGGGCGAGTTCACCCCTCCACTTT. Translating gives CASSPGDRASSPLHF.

J is TRBJ2-7 and V is TRBV28, with 9 bases fitting TRBD1. Germline V gene lookup returns CDR1 MDHEN and CDR2 SYDVKM. The CDR3 runs to 15 residues. J gave up 4 bases and V 6 bases, and 10 bases lay outside the gene matches. CDR3 bases: TGTGCCAGCAGATTTCCGGGACAGGGTCGTTACGAGCAGTACTTC. Translated: CASRFPGQGRYEQYF.

This clone was seen many times. V usage is TRBV28 and J usage is TRBJ2-3; unclear D gene. Trimming shortened V by 2 bases and J by 2 bases, and 11 bases separated the two germline ends. The CDR3 has 15 residues. CDR1 MDHEN and CDR2 SYDVKM come from the germline V gene. The CDR3 protein is CASSLASGVTDTQYF. In DNA, the CDR3 is TGTGCCAGCAGTTTAGCGTCGGGTGTCACAGATACGCAGTATTTT.

CDR3: CASSVAGTSSEKLFF. In DNA form, the CDR3 reads TGTGCCAGCAGCGTGGCTGGTACCTCAAGTGAAAAACTGTTTTTT. The V gene is TRBV9, the J gene TRBJ1-4; no firm D call. The V gene lost 2 bases and the J gene lost 7 bases, with 15 bases spanning the gap. Germline CDR1 SGDLS, CDR2 YYNGEE. The CDR3 length is 15 residues.